A single sample gave rise to the 27 T cell receptor beta chains below, sequenced in a study of T-cell reconstitution after alpha-beta-depleted transplantation in children. Unique molecular identifiers tagged the TCRbeta library. TCRdb redid the calling of the PCR reads with MiXCR, one entry per CDR3 protein. The sample contains hundreds of thousands of distinct CDR3 sequences, around 17% of which appear only once. Sequencing used PBMCs from the stem cell graft donor, obtained from the stem cell graft. The receptors shown here come from a human donor who donated a stem cell graft to a child with acute myeloid leukemia.

This clonotype appeared once. The V gene is TRBV12-3 or TRBV12-4, the J gene TRBJ2-3, with D unresolved. The CDR3 is 15 residues long. V dropped 1 base and J dropped 3 bases, with 11 bases sitting between them. CDR3 region: CASSLGVRRTDTQYF. In DNA form, the CDR3 reads TGTGCCAGCAGTTTAGGCGTCAGGCGGACAGATACGCAGTATTTT.

This clonotype was counted ten times or more. This rearrangement joins TRBV29-1 to TRBJ2-3; D call uncertain. Germline CDR1 is SQVTM and CDR2 is ANQGSEA. V lost 4 bases and J 2 bases, leaving 10 bases between the germline ends. The CDR3 is 13 amino acids. CDR3 DNA sequence: TGCAGCGTTGCCCGAGATCCCACAGATACGCAGTATTTT. Residues: CSVARDPTDTQYF.

This clonotype was seen many times. CDR3 residues: CASSLGGWDTEAFF. For the CDR3, the DNA is TGCGCCAGCAGCTTAGGAGGATGGGACACTGAAGCTTTCTTT. V is TRBV5-1 and J is TRBJ1-1; the D is unclear. The CDR3 totals 14 residues. Trimming left V 2 bases short and J 3 bases short, with 11 bases between. CDR1 and CDR2 from the germline V gene are SGHRS and YFSETQ.

The V call is TRBV5-1, the J call TRBJ1-2; 7 positions agree with TRBD1. CDR1 SGHRS and CDR2 YFSETQ come from the germline V gene. The CDR3 is made up of 14 amino acids. V shed 4 bases and J 6 bases; nucleotides not matched to a gene: 9. The CDR3 DNA reads as TGCGCCAGCAGCGCACGAACCGGGACAGATGGCTACACCTTC. Translating gives CASSARTGTDGYTF.

The J gene is TRBJ2-3, the V gene TRBV28; D gene uncertain. Trimming left V 3 bases short and J 1 base short, with 17 bases between. Germline values: CDR1 MDHEN, CDR2 SYDVKM. CDR3 size: 17 residues. CDR3 in amino acids: CASSFRNGVIGTDTQYF. CDR3 bases: TGTGCCAGCAGTTTTCGGAATGGGGTCATCGGCACAGATACGCAGTATTTT.

With regard to this clonotype: This could be a read error, since a much larger clone is one nucleotide away. This chain links TRBV29-1 with TRBJ2-2, with a tentative D call TRBD2 (6 bases). The CDR3 length is 13 residues. V dropped 8 bases and J dropped 8 bases, with 18 bases sitting between them. From germline, CDR1 is SQVTM and CDR2 ANQGSEA. For the CDR3, the DNA is TGCAGCATTCAAAGGGCGGGATATGGGGAGCTGTTTTTT. Translating gives CSIQRAGYGELFF.

This clonotype has more than one count but fewer than ten. The gene calls are TRBV5-1 and TRBJ2-7; D may match TRBD1 or TRBD2 (6 bases each). There are 14 residues in the CDR3. Germline V lookup: CDR1 SGHRS, CDR2 YFSETQ. Trimming pared 0 bases from V and 6 bases from J, leaving 13 bases between. In DNA form, the CDR3 reads TGCGCCAGCAGCTTGGAATTCGGGGGCGTCGAGCAGTACTTC. Its protein product is CASSLEFGGVEQYF.

This clonotype showed up many times. This sequence may be a read error, since a much larger clone differs from it by one base. The chain uses TRBV7-8 and TRBJ2-5; D not certain. The germline V and J ends were trimmed by 5 bases and 2 bases, with 3 bases remaining between them. The CDR3 consists of 11 residues. Germline V gene data show CDR1 as SGHVS and CDR2 as FQNEAQ. The CDR3 reads CASSAQETQYF. As DNA, the CDR3 is TGTGCCAGCAGCGCTCAAGAGACCCAGTACTTC.

This clonotype was recorded many times. V usage is TRBV29-1 and J usage is TRBJ1-4; tentatively, D is TRBD1 (5 bases). The CDR3 is 10 amino acids. Germline loops: CDR1 SQVTM, CDR2 ANQGSEA. The CDR3 sequence is CAGGNEKLFF. The CDR3 region has the DNA TGCGCGGGGGGAAATGAAAAACTGTTTTTT. Looking up the rest from reference TRBV29-1 and TRBJ1-4 gives the full variable domain: SAVISQKPSRDICQRGTSLTIQCQVDSQVTMMFWYRQQPGQSLTLIATANQGSEATYESGFVIDKFPISRPNLTFSTLTVSNMSPEDSSIYLCAGGNEKLFFGSGTQLSVL.

This chain uses TRBV4-2 with TRBJ2-3, with 9 bases lining up with TRBD2. The CDR3 runs 15 residues. The germline CDR1 and CDR2 sequences are LGHNA and YNFKEQ. V dropped 4 bases and J dropped 5; count of bases not matched to a gene: 7. Written as DNA, the CDR3 is TGTGCCAGCAGCCGCGGCGGGGGGGACCAAGATACGCAGTATTTT. Protein sequence: CASSRGGGDQDTQYF.

This clonotype has only a few counts. The V and J genes are TRBV20-1 and TRBJ1-1; TRBD1 is a possible D gene (5 bases). The CDR3 length is 12 residues. Germline assignment: CDR1 DFQATT and CDR2 SNEGSKA (reference sequence). The V end was cut by 3 bases, the J end by 7 bases, with 12 bases between. CDR3 protein: CSASGLGLEAFF. The CDR3 nucleotides are TGCAGTGCTAGCGGGCTGGGGCTTGAAGCTTTCTTT.

The rearrangement joins TRBV25-1 to TRBJ2-1, with D possibly TRBD2 on 6 matching bases. CDR1 is MGHDK and CDR2 is SYGVNS in the germline V gene. Trimming pared 3 bases from V and 0 bases from J, leaving 15 bases between. There are 17 residues in the CDR3. The CDR3: CASSDGWEVASYNEQFF. The CDR3, as DNA: TGTGCCAGCAGTGATGGGTGGGAGGTTGCCTCCTACAATGAGCAGTTCTTC.

This chain links TRBV7-2 with TRBJ2-2, with a weak D call TRBD2 (5 bases). The CDR3 sequence is 14 residues long. Germline values: CDR1 SGHTA, CDR2 FQGNSA. Trimming took off 6 bases at V and 6 bases at J, with 14 bases between the two ends. CDR3 nucleotides: TGTGCCAGCAGATCCGCCCTCGGGGCCGGGGAGCTGTTTTTT. Translation gives CASRSALGAGELFF.

This clonotype was picked up a small number of times. The chain employs TRBV4-2 and TRBJ1-6; no reliable D call. Germline lookup yields CDR1 LGHNA and CDR2 YNFKEQ. V was cut by 1 base and J by 9 bases, with 10 bases left in between. This CDR3 comprises 14 residues. CDR3 amino acids: CASSQGTGVSPLHF. In DNA, the CDR3 is TGTGCCAGCAGCCAAGGGACCGGGGTTTCACCCCTCCACTTT.

This clonotype was picked up many times. This chain joins TRBV4-3 and TRBJ2-7, with a weak D call TRBD2 (6 bases). The CDR3 runs 16 residues. Trimming cost V 3 bases and J 1 base, with 16 bases left between them. Germline V gene lookup returns CDR1 LGHNA and CDR2 YSLEER. CDR3 bases: TGCGCCAGCAGCCACCTAAAGAACGGGGGATCCTACGAGCAGTACTTC. It specifies CASSHLKNGGSYEQYF.

As for this clonotype: This may arise from a read error, as a much more abundant clone is one base away. The V call is TRBV29-1, the J call TRBJ2-2; D is perhaps TRBD1 (6 bases). This CDR3 region has 16 residues. Germline CDR1 reads SQVTM; CDR2 reads ANQGSEA. V gave up 3 bases and J gave up 2 bases, with 16 bases separating them. CDR3 loop: CSVETVGAANTGELFF. In DNA form, the CDR3 reads TGCAGCGTTGAGACGGTGGGGGCGGCTAACACCGGGGAGCTGTTTTTT.

This clonotype showed up many times. The J gene is TRBJ1-6, the V gene TRBV20-1; D perhaps matches TRBD1 (5 bases). Germline CDR1 reads DFQATT; CDR2 reads SNEGSKA (reference sequence). This CDR3 spans 16 amino acids. V lost 6 bases and J lost 4, with 19 bases in between. The chain's CDR3 is CSAYEQAGIYNSPLHF. CDR3 sequence (DNA): TGCAGTGCCTATGAACAGGCGGGAATATATAATTCACCCCTCCACTTT.

This clonotype was seen repeatedly, ten times or more. The V and J genes are TRBV20-1 and TRBJ2-3, with TRBD2 as a possible D gene (5 bases). The germline V gene encodes CDR1 DFQATT and CDR2 SNEGSKA (reference sequence). The V and J ends lost 3 bases and 5 bases respectively, with 12 bases between them. The CDR3 is 13 residues long. The chain's CDR3 is CSARGSAGDTQYF. In DNA form, the CDR3 reads TGCAGTGCTAGGGGGAGCGCTGGAGATACGCAGTATTTT.

This rearrangement joins TRBV3-1 to TRBJ2-6; 7 bases map to TRBD1. The CDR3 is 15 residues long. The germline V gene encodes CDR1 LGHDT and CDR2 YNNKEL (reference sequence). Trimming took 5 bases from V and 3 from J; bases not matched to a gene: 4. The CDR3 DNA reads as TGTGCCAGCAGCACAGGGGTGGATGGGGCCAACGTCCTGACTTTC. This encodes CASSTGVDGANVLTF.

This clonotype was recorded once. This chain links TRBV4-1 with TRBJ2-7; D is ambiguous. V was pared by 4 bases and J by 0 bases, with 13 bases between. Germline assignment: CDR1 MGHRA and CDR2 YSYEKL. There are 15 residues in the CDR3. DNA for the CDR3: TGCGCCAGCAGCCCGGGCCACTTGAGCTCCTACGAGCAGTACTTC. It codes for CASSPGHLSSYEQYF.

This clonotype was counted only a few times. V and J are TRBV7-9 and TRBJ2-7, with TRBD2 identical over 8 bases. CDR3 length: 15 amino acids. V lost 5 bases and J lost 6; bases outside the gene matches: 12. Germline V lookup: CDR1 SEHNR, CDR2 FQNEAQ (reference sequence). The CDR3 region has the DNA TGTGCCAGCAGCGCCGGGGCGGGGGGTCACGGCGAGCAGTACGTC. The encoded protein is CASSAGAGGHGEQYV.

This sequence joins TRBV15 and TRBJ1-1, with TRBD1 identical over 8 bases. This CDR3 has 14 amino acids. Germline V gives CDR1 LNHNV, CDR2 YYDKDF (reference sequence). Trimming at V came to 5 bases and at J to 1 base, leaving 3 bases not matched to a gene. The CDR3 DNA reads TGTGCCACCAGCTACGACAGGGGGAACACTGAAGCTTTCTTT. Residues: CATSYDRGNTEAFF.

Only a few counts were recorded for this clonotype. The chain joins TRBV13 to TRBJ2-1, with D possibly matching TRBD1 (6 bases). CDR3 length: 14 amino acids. The V end lost 3 bases, the J end lost 4 bases, and 10 bases lay between the germline ends. Germline-derived CDR1 and CDR2 are PRHDT and FYEKMQ (reference sequence). The CDR3 spells CASSFQGKYNEQFF. The CDR3 DNA sequence: TGTGCCAGCAGCTTTCAGGGGAAGTACAATGAGCAGTTCTTC. Based on the CDR3 plus reference TRBV13 and TRBJ2-1, the full variable domain is AAGVIQSPRHLIKEKRETATLKCYPIPRHDTVYWYQQGPGQDPQFLISFYEKMQSDKGSIPDRFSAQQFSDYHSELNMSSLELGDSALYFCASSFQGKYNEQFFGPGTRLTVL.

This chain uses TRBV20-1 with TRBJ2-5; 15 nucleotides agree with TRBD2. Germline CDR1 DFQATT, CDR2 SNEGSKA (reference sequence). The CDR3 totals 18 residues. The CDR3 DNA follows: TGCAGCTGCGGACTAGCGGGGGGGCCAGGGCGGAGACAAGAGACCCAGTACTTC. Its translation is CSCGLAGGPGRRQETQYF.

Remarks on this clonotype: The junction does not match germline at one end; this may be a read error. The rearrangement links TRBV20-1 to TRBJ1-2; D is ambiguous. The CDR3 sequence is 16 residues long. Germline CDR1 is DFQATT and CDR2 is SNEGSKA (reference sequence). The chain's CDR3 is CCASQAETPLGVGYTF. CDR3 coding DNA: TGCTGTGCTTCCCAAGCGGAGACTCCCCTTGGGGTAGGCTACACCTTC.

This clonotype was counted between two and nine times. The J gene is TRBJ2-1, the V gene TRBV12-3 or TRBV12-4, with D perhaps TRBD1 (7 bases). The CDR3 sequence is 15 residues long. The germline V and J ends were trimmed by 6 bases and 3 bases, with 15 bases remaining between them. As DNA, the CDR3 is TGTGCCAGCAGCCCAGGGGGGCCTAGCTACAATGAGCAGTTCTTC. Encoded protein: CASSPGGPSYNEQFF.

This clonotype was observed a handful of times. The chain couples TRBV7-2 to TRBJ1-5; D may be TRBD1 (5 bases). V gave up 5 bases and J gave up 6 bases, with 17 bases separating them. CDR3 length equals 15 residues. Germline CDR1 reads SGHTA; CDR2 reads FQGNSA. The CDR3 loop reads CASSNLEGFGQPQHF. In DNA, the CDR3 is TGTGCCAGCAGCAATCTCGAGGGGTTTGGTCAGCCCCAGCATTTT.